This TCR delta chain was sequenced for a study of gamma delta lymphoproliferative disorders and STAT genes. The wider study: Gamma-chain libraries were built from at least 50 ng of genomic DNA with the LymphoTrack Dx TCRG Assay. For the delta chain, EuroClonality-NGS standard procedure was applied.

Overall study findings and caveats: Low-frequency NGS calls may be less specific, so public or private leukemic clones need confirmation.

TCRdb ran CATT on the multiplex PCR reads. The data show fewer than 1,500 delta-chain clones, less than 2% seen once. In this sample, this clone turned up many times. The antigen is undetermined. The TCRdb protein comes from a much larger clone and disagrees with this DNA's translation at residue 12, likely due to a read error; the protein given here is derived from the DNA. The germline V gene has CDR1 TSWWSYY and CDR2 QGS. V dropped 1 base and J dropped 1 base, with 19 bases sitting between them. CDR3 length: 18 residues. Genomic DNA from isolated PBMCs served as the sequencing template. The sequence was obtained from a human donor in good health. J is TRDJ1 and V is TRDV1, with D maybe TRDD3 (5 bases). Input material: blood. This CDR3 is CALGEPLYGEPCTDKLIF. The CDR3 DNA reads TGTGCTCTTGGGGAACCTTTGTATGGGGAGCCCTGCACCGATAAACTCATCTTT.